The 24 T cell receptor beta chains reported below all come from one sample, sequenced in a study of cytomegalovirus exposure and HLA in healthy donors. Primers for the PCR totalled 60 Vbeta and 13 Jbeta. Sequenced by immunoSEQ multiplex PCR; TCRdb stores in-frame clones only, minus some. Of about 120,000 clones in the sample, under 85% were seen once. Sequences were obtained from PBMCs. Source of these receptors: a man younger than 35 in good health and CMV-seropositive.

The rearrangement uses TRBV9 and TRBJ2-7; 7 bases fit TRBD1. The CDR3 length is 18 residues. The trim removed 0 bases at V and 0 bases at J, leaving 12 bases unmatched. Germline values: CDR1 SGDLS, CDR2 YYNGEE. The CDR3 spells CASSVAESVRGSSYEQYF. The CDR3 nucleotides read TGTGCCAGCAGCGTAGCCGAATCGGTCAGGGGGAGCTCCTACGAGCAGTACTTC.

In its sample, this clone was seen once. This rearrangement joins TRBV7-9 to TRBJ1-5, with TRBD1 matching 7 bases. Germline trimming cut 2 bases from V and 5 bases from J; bases unmatched to any gene: 12. The CDR3 runs to 17 residues. CDR1 SEHNR and CDR2 FQNEAQ come from the germline V gene (reference sequence). Written as DNA, the CDR3 is TGTGCCAGCAGCTTATATACAGGGGCAGGTTGGGATCAGCCCCAGCATTTT. It encodes CASSLYTGAGWDQPQHF.

The genes are TRBV19 and TRBJ2-1; 9 bases match TRBD2. Per the germline V gene, CDR1 is LNHDA and CDR2 is SQIVND (reference sequence). J lost 12 bases, V lost 2 bases, and 5 bases had no gene match. This CDR3 region has 13 residues. CDR3 residues: CASSILAGSGQFF. CDR3 DNA sequence: TGTGCCAGTAGTATACTAGCGGGATCAGGGCAGTTCTTC.

V and J are TRBV10-3 and TRBJ1-1; 7 bases are shared with TRBD1. J was trimmed by 0 bases and V by 0 bases; bases with no gene match: 4. This CDR3 is 16 amino acids long. Germline values: CDR1 ENHRY, CDR2 SYGVKD. DNA for the CDR3: TGTGCCATCAGTGAGTCGGGGGGACAGCTGAACACTGAAGCTTTCTTT. Protein product: CAISESGGQLNTEAFF.

This chain joins TRBV30 and TRBJ1-6; TRBD1 agrees at 11 bases. Germline V lookup: CDR1 GTSNPN, CDR2 SVGIG (reference sequence). CDR3 length: 15 amino acids. With V trimmed by 0 bases and J by 8 bases, 3 bases remained unmatched. In nucleotides, the CDR3 is TGTGCCTGGAGTGTACCGGGACAGGGGGATTCACCCCTCCACTTT. It translates to CAWSVPGQGDSPLHF. Drawing the rest from reference TRBV30 and TRBJ1-6, the complete variable domain is SQTIHQWPATLVQPVGSPLSLECTVEGTSNPNLYWYRQAAGRGLQLLFYSVGIGQISSEVPQNLSASRPQDRQFILSSKKLLLSDSGFYLCAWSVPGQGDSPLHFGNGTRLTVT.

The chain carries TRBV6-1 and TRBJ1-4, with 10 bases lining up with TRBD1. The CDR3 sequence is 18 residues long. The V segment lost 2 bases and the J segment 0 bases; nucleotides outside the gene matches: 6. Germline CDR1 reads MNHNS; CDR2 reads SASEGT. This CDR3 reads CASSERDRGFTTNEKLFF. In nucleotides, the CDR3 is TGTGCCAGCAGTGAAAGGGACAGGGGATTCACAACTAATGAAAAACTGTTTTTT.

The gene calls are TRBV10-3 and TRBJ2-1; TRBD2 matches 10 bases. CDR3 size: 14 residues. Germline values: CDR1 ENHRY, CDR2 SYGVKD. V lost 5 bases to trimming and J lost 7 bases; unmatched junction nucleotides: 5. The chain's CDR3 is CAISTSGNMNEQFF. The CDR3 bases are TGTGCCATCAGTACTAGCGGGAATATGAATGAGCAGTTCTTC.

The V call is TRBV4-1, the J call TRBJ2-7; 12 bases are a match to TRBD2. The CDR3 runs 16 residues. Germline V gives CDR1 MGHRA, CDR2 YSYEKL. The junction had 1 base not matched to a gene; V was cut back by 0 bases and J by 1 base. CDR3 nucleotides: TGCGCCAGCAGCCAAGAAGGACTAGCGGGGTCCTACGAGCAGTACTTC. As protein: CASSQEGLAGSYEQYF.

This chain connects TRBV12-5 to TRBJ1-2, with 11 bases identical to TRBD1. This CDR3 has 17 residues. Trimming at V came to 5 bases and at J to 4 bases, leaving 12 bases not matched to a gene. CDR1 LGHNT and CDR2 FRNRAP come from the germline V gene. CDR3 loop: CASGPSGTGGTGYGYTF. In nucleotides, the CDR3 is TGTGCTAGTGGTCCTTCCGGGACAGGGGGAACGGGCTATGGCTACACCTTC. The whole variable domain, remainder taken from reference TRBV12-5 and TRBJ1-2, is DARVTQTPRHKVTEMGQEVTMRCQPILGHNTVFWYRQTMMQGLELLAYFRNRAPLDDSGMPKDRFSAEMPDATLATLKIQPSEPRDSAVYFCASGPSGTGGTGYGYTFGSGTRLTVV.

This rearrangement joins TRBV5-4 to TRBJ2-7; D is possibly TRBD2 (6 bases). Trimming cost V 4 bases and J 3 bases, with 14 bases left between them. CDR1 is SGHNT, CDR2 YYREEE, per germline (reference sequence). This CDR3 contains 14 residues. CDR3 protein: CASSTQGGDYEQYF. The CDR3 DNA sequence: TGTGCCAGCAGCACTCAGGGAGGCGACTACGAGCAGTACTTC.

In its sample, this clone was seen once. The J gene is TRBJ2-3, the V gene TRBV11-2; TRBD2 agrees at 10 bases. The J segment lost 9 bases and the V segment lost 5 bases, leaving 14 bases of the junction unmatched. This CDR3 comprises 16 residues. The germline V gene encodes CDR1 SGHAT and CDR2 FQNNGV. CDR3 nucleotides: TGTGCCAGCAGCACGACTTTAGCGGGAGGATCTGAAACGCAGTATTTT. It translates to CASSTTLAGGSETQYF. The full variable domain, in which reference TRBV11-2 and TRBJ2-3 provide the parts outside the CDR3, is EAGVAQSPRYKIIEKRQSVAFWCNPISGHATLYWYQQILGQGPKLLIQFQNNGVVDDSQLPKDRFSAERLKGVDSTLKIQPAKLEDSAVYLCASSTTLAGGSETQYFGPGTRLTVL.

This rearrangement joins TRBV19 to TRBJ1-6; TRBD1 aligns across 7 bases. The V segment lost 3 bases and the J segment 5 bases; nucleotides outside the gene matches: 10. The V gene's germline CDR1 is LNHDA and CDR2 SQIVND (reference sequence). The CDR3 consists of 17 residues. The CDR3 DNA sequence: TGTGCCAGTAGTATTCCTTCGACAGGGAGAGATAATTCACCCCTCCACTTT. Translating it yields CASSIPSTGRDNSPLHF.

The V and J genes are TRBV14 and TRBJ2-1, with unresolved D. V lost 3 bases and J lost 2, with 14 bases in between. The germline gives CDR1 SGHDN, CDR2 FVKESK. This CDR3 spans 16 amino acids. CDR3 in amino acids: CASSQRDFGAYNEQFF. The CDR3 nucleotides are TGTGCCAGCAGCCAGAGAGATTTTGGTGCCTACAATGAGCAGTTCTTC.

CDR3 sequence: CASSSMGASAYEQYF. CDR3 DNA sequence: TGTGCCAGCAGCTCAATGGGAGCGTCCGCCTACGAGCAGTACTTC. The genes are TRBV7-8 and TRBJ2-7, with D possibly TRBD2 on 5 matching bases. Germline loops: CDR1 SGHVS, CDR2 FQNEAQ. With 4 bases removed from V and 2 bases from J, the gap between germline ends came to 15 bases. The CDR3 extends over 15 amino acids. The full variable domain, with the rest looked up from reference TRBV7-8 and TRBJ2-7, is GAGVSQSPRYKVAKRGQDVALRCDPISGHVSLFWYQQALGQGPEFLTYFQNEAQLDKSGLPSDRFFAERPEGSVSTLKIQRTQQEDSAVYLCASSSMGASAYEQYFGPGTRLTVT.

Of note for this clone: One junction end disagrees with the germline gene, perhaps due to a read error. The gene calls are TRBV5-5 and TRBJ1-1; D not certain. Germline lookup yields CDR1 SGHKS and CDR2 YYEKEE (reference sequence). There are 16 residues in the CDR3. DNA for the CDR3: TGTGCCAGCAGCTTCTACGCCAATATCGGGAACGCTGAAGCTTTCTTT. It translates to CASSFYANIGNAEAFF.

The table lists this clone with a count of one. This chain uses TRBV10-3 with TRBJ1-2, with 7 positions matching TRBD1. Germline lookup yields CDR1 ENHRY and CDR2 SYGVKD. The CDR3 contains 16 residues. V lost 4 bases and J lost 1; bases outside the gene matches: 9. CDR3 sequence reads: CAISGSGGVDNYGYTF. In DNA, the CDR3 is TGTGCCATCAGTGGGTCAGGGGGTGTTGATAACTATGGCTACACCTTC.

For this clone: The junction departs from the called germline gene at one end, perhaps through a read error. The same CDR3 arises from other DNA sequences in this sample as well. V usage is TRBV27 and J usage is TRBJ1-1; D gene ambiguous. The CDR3 sequence is 14 residues long. Germline loops: CDR1 MNHEY, CDR2 SMNVEV (reference sequence). Written as DNA, the CDR3 is TGTGCCAGCAGTTCCATCACGGGTAACACTGAGGCTTTCTTT. It codes for CASSSITGNTEAFF.

This clone was seen a few times. V gene TRBV28 combines with J gene TRBJ1-2; D gene ambiguous. The CDR3 length is 15 residues. Germline V CDR1 and CDR2: MDHEN, SYDVKM. The V gene lost 2 bases and the J gene lost 4 bases, with 14 bases spanning the gap. CDR3 loop: CASSLGPGRAYGYTF. CDR3 DNA: TGTGCCAGCAGTTTAGGTCCAGGCCGTGCCTATGGCTACACCTTC.

This clone was detected only a few times. The chain joins TRBV28 to TRBJ1-2; D is undetermined. Germline V gene lookup returns CDR1 MDHEN and CDR2 SYDVKM. The CDR3 has 14 amino acids. The V end was cut by 2 bases, the J end by 1 base, with 8 bases between. The CDR3 nucleotides read TGTGCCAGCAGTTTAGGGCAGCTTAACTATGGCTACACCTTC. This translates into CASSLGQLNYGYTF.

The rearrangement joins TRBV19 to TRBJ1-1; D gene ambiguous. CDR3 size: 13 residues. CDR1 LNHDA and CDR2 SQIVND come from the germline V gene (reference sequence). The ends were cut back, 4 bases at V and 3 bases at J, with 9 bases in the middle. The DNA of the CDR3 is TGTGCCAGTAGTACCCCCGACTACACTGAAGCTTTCTTT. Its protein product is CASSTPDYTEAFF.

This rearrangement joins TRBV6-6 to TRBJ1-1; 7 bases are a match to TRBD1. The CDR3 contains 12 residues. The ends lost 5 bases at V and 7 bases at J; junction bases unmatched: 4. Looked up from germline, CDR1 is MNHNY and CDR2 is SVGAGI (reference sequence). CDR3 sequence (DNA): TGTGCCAGCAGTCTCGGGACAGATGAAGCTTTCTTT. This translates into CASSLGTDEAFF.

The chain couples TRBV27 to TRBJ1-5; D ambiguous. The germline V and J ends were trimmed by 3 bases and 4 bases, with 19 bases remaining between them. The CDR3 spans 17 residues. CDR1 and CDR2 from the germline V gene are MNHEY and SMNVEV (reference sequence). CDR3 DNA sequence: TGTGCCAGCAGTTTGATCGGGAGTGGAGGAATGAATCAGCCCCAGCATTTT. Protein product: CASSLIGSGGMNQPQHF.

This sequence joins TRBV14 and TRBJ1-6; D is ambiguous. V gave up 3 bases and J gave up 0 bases, with 6 bases separating them. Germline CDR1 is SGHDN and CDR2 is FVKESK. The CDR3 length is 15 residues. DNA for the CDR3: TGTGCCAGCAGCCAGAGGAGCTCCTATAATTCACCCCTCCACTTT. Protein: CASSQRSSYNSPLHF.

The count of this clone is one. V gene TRBV27 combines with J gene TRBJ1-1, with 12 nucleotides matching TRBD1. Germline V gene lookup returns CDR1 MNHEY and CDR2 SMNVEV (reference sequence). This CDR3 spans 16 amino acids. Trimming cost V 4 bases and J 4 bases; bases outside gene matches: 7. In DNA, the CDR3 is TGTGCCAGCAGTTCCGGGACAGGGGGCTGGAGCACTGAAGCTTTCTTT. It yields the protein CASSSGTGGWSTEAFF.